Sequencing of this T cell receptor beta chain was carried out in a study of T cells in localized non-small cell lung cancer. The repertoire was sequenced with immunoSEQ multiplex PCR; TCRdb's copy has only in-frame clones and lacks some. Here the sample spans roughly 560 clones, approximately 26% being singletons. By share, this clone counts as large (0.1 to 1%). Its specificity is not known. Findings and caveats of the study: Researchers found a median approximately 55 of the top 100 tumor clones in adjacent lung. Longer overall survival accompanied higher blood T cell density. Heterogeneity cannot be ruled out, as sequencing used one tumor region only.

This TCR was recovered from a woman aged 40-70 years with stage III lung adenocarcinoma. Sequenced here: lung tumor tissue, sampled before any cancer treatment.

CDR3: CASSHGGTYEQYF. CDR3 in DNA: TGTGCCAGCAGTCACGGGGGGACCTACGAGCAGTACTTC. The rearrangement joins TRBV6-8 to TRBJ2-7; 7 bases match TRBD2. Germline values: CDR1 MNHGY, CDR2 SAAAGT. The CDR3 is 13 residues long. With 5 bases clipped from V and 2 bases from J, the junction kept 3 bases outside the gene matches.